The present T cell receptor beta chain was sequenced within a study of spatial heterogeneity in lung cancer. TCRdb re-called the 5' RACE reads with MiXCR, one entry per CDR3 protein. The sample yields 55,000 to 75,000 distinct CDR3 sequences, 8% to 9.5% seen once. The time point was: blood at routine non-recurrence follow-up after resection. The authors sequenced whole RNA from tumor, nontumor lung or frozen PBMC without sorting. Trimming took off 1 base at V and 4 bases at J, with 19 bases between the two ends. The CDR3 is 16 residues long. Germline CDR1 reads DFQATT; CDR2 reads SNEGSKA (reference sequence).

Source: PBMCs, taken at follow-up. This sequence was found in a female donor with early-stage non-small cell lung cancer. The V gene is TRBV20-1, the J gene TRBJ1-2; D uncertain. This CDR3 reads CSARASGLSHLYGYTF. For the CDR3, the DNA is TGCAGTGCTAGAGCCTCCGGTCTCTCCCATCTCTATGGCTACACCTTC.